This entry lists 27 T cell receptor beta chains sequenced from one sample in a study of T-cell memory formation after mild COVID-19. TCRdb recomputed calls from the 5' RACE reads with MiXCR, one row per CDR3 protein. The data show under 200,000 distinct CDR3 sequences, around 10% seen once. Sequencing input: PBMCs or a T cell subset sorted from them (not recorded which). The source of these receptors is a man between 18 and 35 years old who had mild COVID-19 (a few samples of this study predate the infection). Cell type and time point are not known.

This rearrangement joins TRBV29-1 to TRBJ2-4; D uncertain. The CDR3 is made up of 14 amino acids. Germline loops: CDR1 SQVTM, CDR2 ANQGSEA. V lost 3 bases to trimming and J lost 0 bases, with 9 bases between them. The CDR3 is CSVDELKAKNIQYF. CDR3 in DNA: TGCAGCGTTGATGAACTTAAAGCCAAAAACATTCAGTACTTC.

The V call is TRBV2, the J call TRBJ1-4; D is ambiguous. This CDR3 has 13 residues. Germline values: CDR1 SNHLY, CDR2 FYNNEI. V lost 5 bases and J 5 bases, leaving 9 bases between the germline ends. The CDR3 spells CASSFAGNEKLFF. Written as DNA, the CDR3 is TGTGCCAGCAGTTTTGCTGGAAATGAAAAACTGTTTTTT.

This clonotype has only a few counts. The chain recombines TRBV20-1 with TRBJ2-3, with 13 bases that match TRBD2. Losses at the gene ends were 5 bases for V and 8 bases for J; bases not matched to a gene: 10. The CDR3 is 15 amino acids. In germline, CDR1 is DFQATT, CDR2 SNEGSKA (reference sequence). The CDR3 sequence: CSAALAGGGAATQYF. CDR3 nucleotide sequence: TGCAGTGCTGCACTAGCGGGGGGGGGAGCCGCTACGCAGTATTTT.

This clonotype was seen many times. The chain has TRBV20-1 and TRBJ2-7; 10 nucleotides line up with TRBD1. Losses at the gene ends were 3 bases for V and 5 bases for J; bases not matched to a gene: 4. The CDR3 covers 13 residues. CDR1 is DFQATT, CDR2 SNEGSKA, per germline (reference sequence). CDR3 bases: TGCAGTGCTAGCATGGACAGGGGGAACGAGCAGTACTTC. Its translation: CSASMDRGNEQYF.

In regard to this clonotype: This may be a read error, as it is one base from a much larger clone. The rearrangement links TRBV12-3 or TRBV12-4 to TRBJ1-1; D gene uncertain. The CDR3 length is 15 residues. CDR3 nucleotides: TGTGCCAGCAGTCACCCGGGAGGAGGGCACACTGAAGCTTTATTT. Protein sequence: CASSHPGGGHTEALF.

This rearrangement joins TRBV21-1 to TRBJ1-4; the D segment call TRBD1 is taken from the table without a DNA check. TRBV21-1 is a documented pseudogene. This CDR3 region has 13 residues. As DNA, the CDR3 is TGTGCCAGCAGCACCAGGGGACGAGAAAAACTGTTTTTT. This encodes CASSTRGREKLFF.

This clonotype was seen a few times. The chain uses TRBV5-1 and TRBJ2-7, with a weak D call TRBD1 (6 bases). The CDR3 covers 14 residues. Germline V CDR1 and CDR2: SGHRS, YFSETQ. Deletions cut 0 bases from V and 0 bases from J, with 7 bases between. The CDR3: CASSLVGGSYEQYF. As DNA, the CDR3 is TGCGCCAGCAGCTTGGTAGGGGGCTCCTACGAGCAGTACTTC.

This clonotype was observed a handful of times. The chain employs TRBV7-2 and TRBJ2-2; 8 nucleotides align to TRBD2. Per the germline V gene, CDR1 is SGHTA and CDR2 is FQGNSA. Losses at the gene ends were 0 bases for V and 1 base for J; bases not matched to a gene: 1. The CDR3 spans 16 residues. The CDR3 DNA follows: TGTGCCAGCAGCTTAGCCCTAGCGGGGAACACCGGGGAGCTGTTTTTT. This encodes CASSLALAGNTGELFF.

V usage is TRBV12-3 or TRBV12-4 and J usage is TRBJ1-2; D is unclear. V lost 6 bases, J lost 4 bases, and 6 bases lay in between. CDR3 size: 11 residues. The CDR3 is CASSQSYGYTF. CDR3 nucleotides: TGTGCCAGCAGCCAGTCCTATGGCTACACCTTC.

This clonotype was counted a few times. The rearrangement uses TRBV21-1 and TRBJ2-1; whether TRBD2, the table's D call, matches the DNA was not checked. TRBV21-1 is flagged as a pseudogene. The CDR3 extends over 9 amino acids. CDR3 sequence reads: CAGEWERGF. CDR3 nucleotides: TGTGCCGGGGAATGGGAGCGGGGGTTC.

This clonotype was detected only a few times. V gene TRBV11-2 combines with J gene TRBJ1-2; the D is unclear. V lost 8 bases, J lost 2 bases, and 9 bases lay in between. This CDR3 has 12 amino acids. Germline CDR1 is SGHAT and CDR2 is FQNNGV. The CDR3 DNA reads as TGTGCCAGCTCCATGACGAACTATGGCTACACCTTC. It codes for CASSMTNYGYTF.

This sequence joins TRBV6-5 and TRBJ2-3; 11 bases are a match to TRBD1. Germline V lookup: CDR1 MNHEY, CDR2 SVGAGI. This CDR3 is built from 16 residues. The V segment lost 5 bases and the J segment 4 bases; nucleotides outside the gene matches: 8. CDR3 residues: CASSPVDRGPSDTQYF. Written as DNA, the CDR3 is TGTGCCAGCAGTCCTGTGGACAGGGGGCCCTCAGATACGCAGTATTTT.

There are a few counts of this clonotype. V is TRBV5-6 and J is TRBJ2-5, with a weak D call TRBD1 (5 bases). There are 14 residues in the CDR3. Germline CDR1 and CDR2: SGHDT and YYEEEE. V was shortened by 3 bases and J by 3 bases, with 12 bases between the two germline ends. CDR3 in amino acids: CASSSGRVKETQYF. For the CDR3, the DNA is TGTGCCAGCAGCTCCGGCAGGGTAAAAGAGACCCAGTACTTC.

This clonotype has only a few counts. This sequence joins TRBV7-2 and TRBJ1-1, with a possible D match to TRBD1 (5 bases). This CDR3 comprises 14 residues. CDR1 is SGHTA, CDR2 FQGNSA, per germline. Deletions cut 5 bases from V and 1 base from J, with 11 bases between. The CDR3 bases are TGTGCCAGCAGCGATTCGGGGACGAACACTGAAGCTTTCTTT. This gives the protein CASSDSGTNTEAFF.

This clonotype was counted only a few times. This chain joins TRBV11-2 and TRBJ1-5; D call uncertain. Trimming pared 4 bases from V and 0 bases from J, leaving 16 bases between. The CDR3 sequence is 17 residues long. The germline CDR1 and CDR2 sequences are SGHAT and FQNNGV. The CDR3 protein is CASSSHADLPSNQPQHF. CDR3 coding DNA: TGTGCCAGCAGCTCGCACGCGGATCTCCCTAGCAATCAGCCCCAGCATTTT.

The chain joins TRBV5-1 to TRBJ2-3; 9 bases are a match to TRBD1. The CDR3 sequence is 15 residues long. Trimming took 4 bases from V and 4 from J; bases not matched to a gene: 7. CDR1 and CDR2 (germline): SGHRS, YFSETQ. DNA for the CDR3: TGCGCCAGCAGCATGGGACAGGGAACATCAGATACGCAGTATTTT. Residues: CASSMGQGTSDTQYF. Full variable domain (remainder filled in from reference TRBV5-1 and TRBJ2-3): KAGVTQTPRYLIKTRGQQVTLSCSPISGHRSVSWYQQTPGQGLQFLFEYFSETQRNKGNFPGRFSGRQFSNSRSEMNVSTLELGDSALYLCASSMGQGTSDTQYFGPGTRLTVL.

This clonotype appeared a few times. The V gene is TRBV7-2, the J gene TRBJ2-5, with 11 bases that match TRBD1. The CDR3 has 15 amino acids. Per the germline V gene, CDR1 is SGHTA and CDR2 is FQGNSA. J gave up 1 base and V 5 bases, and 3 bases lay outside the gene matches. CDR3: CASSRGQGVQETQYF. In DNA form, the CDR3 reads TGTGCCAGCAGCCGGGGACAGGGGGTCCAAGAGACCCAGTACTTC. Based on the CDR3 plus reference TRBV7-2 and TRBJ2-5, the full variable domain is GAGVSQSPSNKVTEKGKDVELRCDPISGHTALYWYRQSLGQGLEFLIYFQGNSAPDKSGLPSDRFSAERTGGSVSTLTIQRTQQEDSAVYLCASSRGQGVQETQYFGPGTRLLVL.

The chain joins TRBV6-6 to TRBJ1-5; 7 nucleotides align to TRBD1. Unmatched junction bases numbered 3, after V lost 6 bases and J lost 7 bases. The CDR3 spans 12 residues. In germline, CDR1 is MNHNY, CDR2 SVGAGI (reference sequence). This CDR3 reads CASRTGQQPQHF. The CDR3 coding sequence is TGTGCCAGCAGGACAGGGCAACAGCCCCAGCATTTT.

This clonotype occurred many times. The rearrangement joins TRBV7-2 to TRBJ2-7; D is perhaps TRBD1 or TRBD2 (5 bases each). V dropped 2 bases and J dropped 2 bases, with 13 bases sitting between them. The CDR3 length is 15 residues. Germline V lookup: CDR1 SGHTA, CDR2 FQGNSA. CDR3 in amino acids: CASSLRRGPTYEQYV. DNA of the CDR3: TGTGCCAGCAGCTTACGAAGGGGACCGACCTACGAGCAGTACGTC.

There are a few counts of this clonotype. This chain links TRBV5-1 with TRBJ1-6; 11 bases fit TRBD1. The length of the CDR3 is 15 residues. CDR1 is SGHRS, CDR2 YFSETQ, per germline. The V gene end was trimmed by 4 bases and the J gene end by 8 bases; junction bases not matched to a gene: 5. The CDR3 here is CASSVQGQGDSPLHF. Written as DNA, the CDR3 is TGCGCCAGCAGCGTCCAGGGACAGGGGGATTCACCCCTCCACTTT.

This CDR3 reads CSASGRGIQETQYF. DNA of the CDR3: TGCAGTGCTAGCGGACGGGGGATCCAAGAGACCCAGTACTTC. The gene calls are TRBV20-1 and TRBJ2-5; tentative D call: TRBD2 (6 bases). Germline assignment: CDR1 DFQATT and CDR2 SNEGSKA (reference sequence). The CDR3 is 14 amino acids. Between the trimmed V and J ends, which lost 3 bases and 1 base, there was a span of 12 bases.

DNA of the CDR3: TGCGCCAGCAGCCTCCCTGATGACCCCTCTCCTTCCTACGAGCAGTACTTC. It translates to CASSLPDDPSPSYEQYF. The J gene is TRBJ2-7, the V gene TRBV5-1; unclear D gene. V lost 4 bases to trimming and J lost 1 base, with 21 bases between them. The CDR3 is 17 residues long. Germline V gene data show CDR1 as SGHRS and CDR2 as YFSETQ.

The CDR3 protein is CASSYSTGAGRDTQYF. CDR3 nucleotides: TGTGCCAGCAGTTACTCGACTGGGGCAGGCAGAGATACGCAGTATTTT. The chain has TRBV6-5 and TRBJ2-3, with D maybe TRBD1 (5 bases). The CDR3 runs to 16 residues. Looked up from germline, CDR1 is MNHEY and CDR2 is SVGAGI. Trimming took 0 bases from V and 5 from J, leaving 15 bases between them.

The sample holds many counts of this clonotype. The chain joins TRBV11-2 to TRBJ2-5; 8 nucleotides match TRBD1. V lost 2 bases and J lost 8; bases outside the gene matches: 7. Germline V gene data show CDR1 as SGHAT and CDR2 as FQNNGV. The CDR3 has 14 amino acids. CDR3 nucleotides: TGTGCCAGCAGCTTACCTACAGGGGGGAGAACCCAGTACTTC. This sequence encodes CASSLPTGGRTQYF. The complete variable domain, with remaining parts taken from reference TRBV11-2 and TRBJ2-5, reads EAGVAQSPRYKIIEKRQSVAFWCNPISGHATLYWYQQILGQGPKLLIQFQNNGVVDDSQLPKDRFSAERLKGVDSTLKIQPAKLEDSAVYLCASSLPTGGRTQYFGPGTRLLVL.

This clonotype was detected many times. The chain carries TRBV10-3 and TRBJ2-5; TRBD1 aligns across 8 bases. CDR1 is ENHRY, CDR2 SYGVKD, per germline. V shed 8 bases, J shed 5 bases, and the junction held 13 bases outside the gene matches. The length of the CDR3 is 15 residues. Here the CDR3 DNA reads TGTGCCATCCAGCAGGGACAGGCTGGTTTGGAGACCCAGTACTTC. Encoded protein: CAIQQGQAGLETQYF.

This clonotype was counted many times. The chain has TRBV20-1 and TRBJ2-7, with a tentative D call TRBD2 (6 bases). This CDR3 region has 13 residues. CDR1 and CDR2 (germline): DFQATT, SNEGSKA (reference sequence). V shed 0 bases and J shed 7 bases, with 13 bases lying between them. CDR3 loop: CSARDYGTGEQYV. As DNA, the CDR3 is TGCAGTGCTAGAGATTATGGGACTGGGGAGCAGTACGTC.

This clonotype was recorded a few times. V is TRBV4-2 and J is TRBJ2-7; D remains unclear. The CDR3 is 14 amino acids. Germline values: CDR1 LGHNA, CDR2 YNFKEQ. Between the trimmed V and J ends, which lost 0 bases and 1 base, there was a span of 7 bases. Here the CDR3 DNA reads TGTGCCAGCAGCCAAGAGGCCCAATCCTACGAGCAGTACTTC. This gives the protein CASSQEAQSYEQYF.